The clone carrying this TCR beta chain occurred many times. The antigen remains unidentified. Authors of the study amplified TCR beta CDR3 regions from RNA transcripts. The TCR CDR3 first-round RT-PCR relied on the HTBI primer set. TCRdb passed the multiplex PCR reads through MiXCR, listing each CDR3 protein once. The sample lists hundreds of thousands of distinct CDR3 sequences, 17% seen once, with roughly 18% in the top ten. These data come from a study of T cells in Graves' hyperthyroidism and ophthalmopathy. Study-wide points: Blood also contained most expanded thyroid clonotypes above 0.001.

V lost 6 bases and J lost 8, with 17 bases in between. The CDR3 spans 14 residues. Germline assignment: CDR1 SNHLY and CDR2 FYNNEI. Ophthalmopathy cases met thresholds of Clinical Activity Score at least 3, NOSPECS grade at least 4 and duration under 3 months. Patients with uncontrolled infections, other autoimmune diseases, pregnancy or lactation were excluded. Fresh peripheral blood, 10 ml, yielded the PBMCs. This sequence joins TRBV2 and TRBJ1-3, with D tentatively TRBD1 (5 bases). This TCR was sampled from a woman younger than 30 with Graves' ophthalmopathy. The sequenced sample was blood. CDR3 coding DNA: TGTGCCAGCAGCGCCGACAGACCGTCCGACACCATATATTTT. It translates to CASSADRPSDTIYF.